The 22 T cell receptor beta chains reported below all come from one sample, sequenced in a study of cytomegalovirus exposure and HLA in healthy donors. The study ran its PCR with 60 Vbeta and 13 Jbeta primers. Sequencing was performed with immunoSEQ multiplex PCR; in TCRdb, only in-frame clones are kept and a portion is missing. This sample yields 110,000 or so clones, of which more than 70% are seen a single time; about 16% belongs to the top ten. The material sequenced was PBMCs. The receptor set was obtained from a man aged 50 or older in good health and CMV-seropositive.

This chain joins TRBV29-1 and TRBJ2-2; 7 nucleotides line up with TRBD2. The CDR3 spans 13 residues. Germline values: CDR1 SQVTM, CDR2 ANQGSEA. Germline trimming cut 5 bases from V and 7 bases from J; bases unmatched to any gene: 7. The CDR3 DNA reads as TGCAGCGTTCTCGCGGGAGAACACGGGGAGCTGTTTTTT. It yields the protein CSVLAGEHGELFF.

In this sample, this clone turned up a few times. The CDR3 bases are TGTGCCAGCAGCTTAGTACTAGGCACCTACGAGCAGTACTTC. Its translation: CASSLVLGTYEQYF. The chain joins TRBV7-9 to TRBJ2-7; a possible D gene is TRBD2 (5 bases). Trimming stripped 1 base from V and 2 bases from J, with 9 bases between. Germline CDR1 reads SEHNR; CDR2 reads FQNEAQ (reference sequence). There are 14 residues in the CDR3.

The chain recombines TRBV28 with TRBJ1-4, with D unresolved. Germline values: CDR1 MDHEN, CDR2 SYDVKM. The CDR3 is made up of 15 amino acids. Trimming stripped 3 bases from V and 14 bases from J, with 22 bases between. The CDR3 nucleotides are TGTGCCAGCAGTTTGTCTCCTGGACTCTACCAAGGGCTGTTTTTT. Amino acid sequence: CASSLSPGLYQGLFF.

The rearrangement links TRBV11-2 to TRBJ2-1, with TRBD2 matching 11 bases. CDR1 and CDR2 from the germline V gene are SGHAT and FQNNGV. This CDR3 is built from 16 residues. V lost 5 bases to trimming and J lost 6 bases; unmatched junction nucleotides: 9. CDR3: CASSPRLAGRGNEQFF. CDR3 sequence (DNA): TGTGCCAGCAGCCCTCGACTAGCGGGGAGGGGCAATGAGCAGTTCTTC. The full variable domain, in which reference TRBV11-2 and TRBJ2-1 provide the parts outside the CDR3, is EAGVAQSPRYKIIEKRQSVAFWCNPISGHATLYWYQQILGQGPKLLIQFQNNGVVDDSQLPKDRFSAERLKGVDSTLKIQPAKLEDSAVYLCASSPRLAGRGNEQFFGPGTRLTVL.

The chain combines TRBV5-6 with TRBJ1-1; D uncertain. This CDR3 has 13 residues. Germline loops: CDR1 SGHDT, CDR2 YYEEEE. Trimming pared 3 bases from V and 6 bases from J, leaving 12 bases between. The CDR3 sequence: CASSWGGPAEAFF. The CDR3 DNA reads as TGTGCCAGCAGCTGGGGAGGGCCCGCTGAAGCTTTCTTT. The entire variable domain, with the rest obtained from reference TRBV5-6 and TRBJ1-1, is as follows: DAGVTQSPTHLIKTRGQQVTLRCSPKSGHDTVSWYQQALGQGPQFIFQYYEEEERQRGNFPDRFSGHQFPNYSSELNVNALLLGDSALYLCASSWGGPAEAFFGQGTRLTVV.

V and J are TRBV2 and TRBJ1-5; TRBD1 is a possible D gene (6 bases). Germline V gene sequence: CDR1 SNHLY, CDR2 FYNNEI. The germline V and J ends were trimmed by 3 bases and 3 bases, with 12 bases remaining between them. The CDR3 consists of 15 residues. CDR3 protein: CASSEDRAINQPQHF. In DNA, the CDR3 is TGTGCCAGCAGTGAGGACAGAGCTATCAATCAGCCCCAGCATTTT.

The chain joins TRBV5-1 to TRBJ2-7; 9 nucleotides agree with TRBD2. Germline V lookup: CDR1 SGHRS, CDR2 YFSETQ. The CDR3 loop spans 15 amino acids. V was pared by 1 base and J by 3 bases, with 5 bases of the junction left unmatched. The CDR3 bases are TGCGCCAGCAGCTTGACTTGGCGGGGGGGCTACGAGCAGTACTTC. It specifies CASSLTWRGGYEQYF. Full variable domain (remainder filled in from reference TRBV5-1 and TRBJ2-7): KAGVTQTPRYLIKTRGQQVTLSCSPISGHRSVSWYQQTPGQGLQFLFEYFSETQRNKGNFPGRFSGRQFSNSRSEMNVSTLELGDSALYLCASSLTWRGGYEQYFGPGTRLTVT.

This sequence joins TRBV12-5 and TRBJ1-2, with D tentatively TRBD1 (6 bases). Looked up from germline, CDR1 is LGHNT and CDR2 is FRNRAP. The V and J ends lost 7 bases and 4 bases respectively, with 16 bases between them. The CDR3 consists of 14 residues. The CDR3 is CASAPDGGAYGYTF. The CDR3 DNA reads TGTGCTAGTGCCCCCGACGGGGGGGCCTATGGCTACACCTTC.

Points on this clone: The junction and the germline gene differ at one end; a read error may be behind it. The same CDR3 also results from other DNA sequences found in this sample. This rearrangement joins TRBV4-3 to TRBJ1-1; D call uncertain. CDR1 LGHNA and CDR2 YSLEER come from the germline V gene. The CDR3 sequence is 16 residues long. The CDR3 spells CASSQDPGSPGRVAFF. The CDR3 nucleotides are TGCGCCAGTAGCCAAGACCCCGGATCGCCAGGAAGAGTGGCTTTCTTT.

V and J are TRBV5-1 and TRBJ1-4, with 8 bases fitting TRBD1. The CDR3 is made up of 15 amino acids. With 4 bases clipped from V and 8 bases from J, the junction kept 10 bases outside the gene matches. Germline V gene lookup returns CDR1 SGHRS and CDR2 YFSETQ. CDR3 in amino acids: CASSTAGTGEEKLFF. CDR3 nucleotides: TGCGCCAGCAGCACAGCCGGGACAGGCGAAGAAAAACTGTTTTTT.

This chain connects TRBV7-9 to TRBJ2-2; possibly TRBD2 for D (5 bases). Germline assignment: CDR1 SEHNR and CDR2 FQNEAQ (reference sequence). The CDR3 totals 17 residues. V was shortened by 5 bases and J by 5 bases, with 21 bases between the two germline ends. The CDR3, as DNA: TGTGCCAGCAGCGTCCTCAAGGCGCGGGTCGGGACCGGGGAGCTGTTTTTT. Its translation: CASSVLKARVGTGELFF.

The chain couples TRBV6-5 to TRBJ1-4; D gene unclear. Trimming left V 6 bases short and J 1 base short, with 3 bases between. This CDR3 is built from 12 residues. CDR1 is MNHEY, CDR2 SVGAGI, per germline. CDR3 sequence (DNA): TGTGCCAGCAGGAGAACTAATGAAAAACTGTTTTTT. Amino acids: CASRRTNEKLFF.

In the case of this clone: Other DNA sequences within the sample encode an identical CDR3. The chain employs TRBV5-4 and TRBJ2-1; TRBD1 matches at 9 bases. This CDR3 has 17 amino acids. The germline V gene encodes CDR1 SGHNT and CDR2 YYREEE (reference sequence). The V and J ends lost 4 bases and 5 bases, in that order; junction bases with no gene match: 13. The CDR3 DNA sequence: TGTGCCAGCAGCACCAACCAACAGGGGGCGCGCGACAATGAGCAGTTCTTC. This gives the protein CASSTNQQGARDNEQFF.

J is TRBJ1-5 and V is TRBV7-9; TRBD1 matches 7 bases. V lost 1 base, J lost 0 bases, and 3 bases stayed unmatched. Germline CDR1 SEHNR, CDR2 FQNEAQ (reference sequence). This CDR3 comprises 16 residues. CDR3: CASSLGQGFSNQPQHF. For the CDR3, the DNA is TGTGCCAGCAGCTTAGGACAGGGCTTTAGCAATCAGCCCCAGCATTTT.

This chain connects TRBV19 to TRBJ2-7, with 9 bases identical to TRBD1. The V and J ends lost 5 bases and 6 bases, in that order; junction bases with no gene match: 5. The CDR3 contains 13 residues. In germline, CDR1 is LNHDA, CDR2 SQIVND (reference sequence). The CDR3 loop is CASSFRDRAEQYF. The CDR3 region has the DNA TGTGCCAGTAGTTTCCGGGACAGGGCCGAGCAGTACTTC.

The gene calls are TRBV5-1 and TRBJ2-5; D gene uncertain. Germline loops: CDR1 SGHRS, CDR2 YFSETQ. Trimming stripped 3 bases from V and 0 bases from J, with 3 bases between. This CDR3 has 12 amino acids. CDR3 DNA: TGCGCCAGCAGCTGGCACCAAGAGACCCAGTACTTC. As protein: CASSWHQETQYF. The variable domain in full, with the rest retrieved from reference TRBV5-1 and TRBJ2-5, is KAGVTQTPRYLIKTRGQQVTLSCSPISGHRSVSWYQQTPGQGLQFLFEYFSETQRNKGNFPGRFSGRQFSNSRSEMNVSTLELGDSALYLCASSWHQETQYFGPGTRLLVL.

The chain joins TRBV18 to TRBJ2-5; D is ambiguous. Germline CDR1 is KGHSH and CDR2 is LQKENI. The V end lost 2 bases, the J end lost 1 base, and 5 bases lay between the germline ends. The length of the CDR3 is 13 residues. CDR3 region: CASSPEFQETQYF. DNA of the CDR3: TGTGCCAGCTCACCAGAGTTCCAAGAGACCCAGTACTTC.

J is TRBJ2-7 and V is TRBV29-1, with a weak D call TRBD2 (5 bases). The CDR3 is made up of 12 amino acids. CDR1 and CDR2 (germline): SQVTM, ANQGSEA. V shed 3 bases and J shed 1 base, with 7 bases lying between them. The CDR3 protein is CSVDRGSYEQYF. In DNA, the CDR3 is TGCAGCGTTGACCGGGGTTCCTACGAGCAGTACTTC.

This rearrangement joins TRBV5-8 to TRBJ2-3; D is unclear. With 4 bases removed from V and 5 bases from J, the gap between germline ends came to 11 bases. Germline CDR1 reads SGHTS; CDR2 reads YDEGEE. The CDR3 is made up of 13 amino acids. CDR3 residues: CASSTYGLDTQYF. The CDR3 coding sequence is TGTGCCAGCAGCACCTACGGTCTAGATACGCAGTATTTT.

In its sample, this clone was seen once. The chain joins TRBV5-4 to TRBJ2-1; maybe TRBD2 (5 bases). Germline CDR1 and CDR2: SGHNT and YYREEE (reference sequence). V was shortened by 1 base and J by 4 bases, with 12 bases between the two germline ends. The CDR3 totals 15 residues. This chain's CDR3 is CASSLKRDYYNEQFF. The DNA of the CDR3 is TGTGCCAGCAGCTTGAAGAGGGATTATTACAATGAGCAGTTCTTC.

By sample share, this clone is medium-sized. The chain combines TRBV21-1 with TRBJ1-1. TRBV21-1 is a recognized pseudogene. This CDR3 region has 14 residues. The CDR3 region has the DNA TGTGCCAGCAGCAAAGACGTAGGGGGAGGGGAAGCTTTCTTT. This translates into CASSKDVGGGEAFF.

The chain links TRBV18 to TRBJ1-1, with D tentatively TRBD1 (5 bases). The V gene's germline CDR1 is KGHSH and CDR2 LQKENI. The V gene lost 3 bases and the J gene lost 4 bases, with 12 bases spanning the gap. The CDR3 sequence is 14 residues long. The CDR3 nucleotides read TGTGCCAGCTCACCCGGCAGGGATGGCACTGAAGCTTTCTTT. Amino acids: CASSPGRDGTEAFF. The variable domain in full, completed from reference TRBV18 and TRBJ1-1, reads NAGVMQNPRHLVRRRGQEARLRCSPMKGHSHVYWYRQLPEEGLKFMVYLQKENIIDESGMPKERFSAEFPKEGPSILRIQQVVRGDSAAYFCASSPGRDGTEAFFGQGTRLTVV.